The 29 T cell receptor beta chains listed next were all sequenced from one sample in a study of blood T cell repertoires in COVID-19. Here immunoSEQ multiplex PCR was the method, and the copy in TCRdb shows in-frame clones only, minus some. Of 35,000 to 50,000 clones listed, about 83% are singletons. The sequenced material came from peripheral blood. The receptor source for this set is a woman of 80 years or more with acute or convalescent COVID-19.

The chain joins TRBV30 to TRBJ1-6; the D gene is possibly TRBD1 (5 bases). The CDR3 runs 14 residues. With 0 bases removed from V and 9 bases from J, the gap between germline ends came to 12 bases. CDR1 and CDR2 from the germline V gene are GTSNPN and SVGIG (reference sequence). This chain's CDR3 is CAWSVDTGGSPLHF. Here the CDR3 DNA reads TGTGCCTGGAGTGTCGACACGGGGGGTTCACCCCTCCACTTT.

V and J are TRBV23-1 and TRBJ2-7; possible D gene TRBD1, 6 bases. TRBV23-1 is noted as an ORF with a role that remains uncertain. Trimming took off 8 bases at V and 0 bases at J, with 17 bases between the two ends. CDR3 size: 15 residues. CDR3 DNA: TGCGCCAGCCCTCCCAGAACAGGGAGCTCCTACGAGCAGTACTTC. It specifies CASPPRTGSSYEQYF.

This chain's CDR3 is CASSPSTGRGTEAFF. Here the CDR3 DNA reads TGTGCCAGCAGTCCGTCGACAGGCCGCGGCACTGAAGCTTTCTTT. The rearrangement uses TRBV28 and TRBJ1-1; D is possibly TRBD1 (6 bases). Trimming took off 5 bases at V and 4 bases at J, with 17 bases between the two ends. This CDR3 is 15 amino acids long. Germline V gene sequence: CDR1 MDHEN, CDR2 SYDVKM.

This clone occurred once. The rearrangement uses TRBV7-3 and TRBJ2-2; tentative D call: TRBD2 (5 bases). From germline, CDR1 is SGHTA and CDR2 FQGTGA. The CDR3 has 13 residues. V lost 5 bases and J 6 bases, leaving 10 bases between the germline ends. This CDR3 is CASSLGRAGELFF. The CDR3 DNA follows: TGTGCCAGCAGCCTTGGGCGGGCCGGGGAGCTGTTTTTT. Based on the CDR3 plus reference TRBV7-3 and TRBJ2-2, the full variable domain is GAGVSQTPSNKVTEKGKYVELRCDPISGHTALYWYRQSLGQGPEFLIYFQGTGAADDSGLPNDRFFAVRPEGSVSTLKIQRTERGDSAVYLCASSLGRAGELFFGEGSRLTVL.

V gene TRBV19 combines with J gene TRBJ1-1; 8 nucleotides align to TRBD1. This CDR3 has 17 amino acids. Germline CDR1 is LNHDA and CDR2 is SQIVND (reference sequence). The junction had 14 bases not matched to a gene; V was cut back by 5 bases and J by 3 bases. The CDR3 DNA reads TGTGCCAGTAGTCGGGGATTTTTGGGACAGGTTTACACTGAAGCTTTCTTT. Translated: CASSRGFLGQVYTEAFF.

This clone was picked up one time. The V call is TRBV7-8, the J call TRBJ1-5; D unresolved. Deletions cut 1 base from V and 0 bases from J, with 7 bases between. Per germline, CDR1 SGHVS and CDR2 FQNEAQ. This CDR3 is 15 amino acids long. The CDR3 here is CASSLEDYSNQPQHF. CDR3 bases: TGTGCCAGCAGCTTAGAAGACTATAGCAATCAGCCCCAGCATTTT.

The rearrangement uses TRBV2 and TRBJ1-4; the D is unclear. The CDR3 is 14 amino acids. Germline CDR1 and CDR2: SNHLY and FYNNEI. The germline V and J ends were trimmed by 3 bases and 6 bases, with 11 bases remaining between them. CDR3 in amino acids: CASSELGVDEKLFF. In nucleotides, the CDR3 is TGTGCCAGCAGTGAGTTGGGAGTGGATGAAAAACTGTTTTTT.

This chain connects TRBV28 to TRBJ1-4; possibly TRBD1 for D (6 bases). The germline V gene has CDR1 MDHEN and CDR2 SYDVKM. V lost 6 bases and J 8 bases, leaving 10 bases between the germline ends. The CDR3 spans 12 residues. CDR3 region: CASRTGGEKLFF. The CDR3 DNA follows: TGTGCCAGCAGGACAGGCGGGGAAAAACTGTTTTTT.

The J gene is TRBJ1-2, the V gene TRBV7-2; TRBD1 agrees at 7 bases. Germline CDR1 is SGHTA and CDR2 is FQGNSA. V lost 2 bases to trimming and J lost 7 bases; unmatched junction nucleotides: 10. The CDR3 is 15 residues long. In DNA form, the CDR3 reads TGTGCCAGCAGCTTATACACGGAGGGGGCGGGTGGCTACACCTTC. It yields the protein CASSLYTEGAGGYTF.

This clone has just one count. V and J are TRBV11-2 and TRBJ1-1; D call uncertain. The CDR3 extends over 14 amino acids. CDR1 is SGHAT, CDR2 FQNNGV, per germline. V lost 0 bases and J lost 1, with 6 bases in between. The CDR3 reads CASSLERGNTEAFF. The CDR3 DNA sequence: TGTGCCAGCAGCTTAGAAAGAGGGAACACTGAAGCTTTCTTT.

The chain combines TRBV7-9 with TRBJ1-4; the D gene is possibly TRBD1 (5 bases). The germline V and J ends were trimmed by 4 bases and 7 bases, with 16 bases remaining between them. The CDR3 extends over 15 amino acids. Germline CDR1 reads SEHNR; CDR2 reads FQNEAQ (reference sequence). The CDR3 nucleotides read TGTGCCAGCAGCTCGGGGGGTAGGGCAGCTGAAAAACTGTTTTTT. Amino acids: CASSSGGRAAEKLFF.

The rearrangement uses TRBV19 and TRBJ1-5; tentative D call: TRBD1 (6 bases). CDR1 is LNHDA and CDR2 is SQIVND in the germline V gene (reference sequence). CDR3 length: 21 amino acids. V lost 3 bases and J 0 bases, leaving 27 bases between the germline ends. In DNA form, the CDR3 reads TGTGCCAGTAGTATTCCATTCCTGGAGACAGGCCTCCTGAATAGCAATCAGCCCCAGCATTTT. It is translated as CASSIPFLETGLLNSNQPQHF.

The chain employs TRBV4-3 and TRBJ2-7; TRBD1 aligns across 7 bases. V shed 2 bases, J shed 2 bases, and the junction held 6 bases outside the gene matches. The CDR3 loop spans 15 amino acids. Germline values: CDR1 LGHNA, CDR2 YSLEER. The CDR3 spells CASSQSGTVPYEQYF. Here the CDR3 DNA reads TGCGCCAGCAGCCAATCCGGGACAGTGCCCTACGAGCAGTACTTC.

The V call is TRBV19, the J call TRBJ1-5; the match to TRBD1 covers 10 bases. V was pared by 5 bases and J by 3 bases, with 13 bases of the junction left unmatched. Germline V lookup: CDR1 LNHDA, CDR2 SQIVND (reference sequence). CDR3 length: 18 amino acids. The CDR3 loop reads CASSSEDRGFSYNQPQHF. The CDR3, as DNA: TGTGCCAGTAGTTCGGAGGACAGGGGGTTCTCTTACAATCAGCCCCAGCATTTT.

The rearrangement joins TRBV4-1 to TRBJ1-5, with D possibly being TRBD1 (6 bases). Germline CDR1 reads MGHRA; CDR2 reads YSYEKL. V was trimmed by 2 bases and J by 4 bases, leaving 9 bases between them. The CDR3 contains 14 residues. This CDR3 reads CASSQPGTNQPQHF. The CDR3 coding sequence is TGCGCCAGCAGCCAACCGGGGACAAATCAGCCCCAGCATTTT.

The chain combines TRBV6-1 with TRBJ2-1; D gene uncertain. The germline CDR1 and CDR2 sequences are MNHNS and SASEGT. The CDR3 spans 14 residues. V lost 0 bases and J 4 bases, leaving 7 bases between the germline ends. The CDR3 reads CASSEANSYNEQFF. In DNA, the CDR3 is TGTGCCAGCAGTGAAGCGAACAGTTACAATGAGCAGTTCTTC.

This clone was seen once. The chain combines TRBV19 with TRBJ1-1, with D maybe TRBD1 (5 bases). The CDR3 covers 15 residues. CDR1 and CDR2 (germline): LNHDA, SQIVND (reference sequence). Trimming pared 1 base from V and 3 bases from J, leaving 12 bases between. CDR3 coding DNA: TGTGCCAGTAGTATAGGTTTTGGCAGGGACACTGAAGCTTTCTTT. Translation gives CASSIGFGRDTEAFF.

The V call is TRBV5-1, the J call TRBJ1-6; D is perhaps TRBD1 (5 bases). Germline V gene sequence: CDR1 SGHRS, CDR2 YFSETQ. V lost 0 bases and J lost 6, with 13 bases in between. The CDR3 sequence is 16 residues long. In DNA form, the CDR3 reads TGCGCCAGCAGCTTGGCCTATGGGGCCCCTAATTCACCCCTCCACTTT. This encodes CASSLAYGAPNSPLHF.

This clone was seen only once. The chain employs TRBV3-1 (or the pseudogene TRBV3-2) and TRBJ1-4; a possible D gene is TRBD1 (6 bases). CDR3 size: 15 residues. Germline V gives CDR1 LGHDT, CDR2 YNNKEL (reference sequence). The germline V and J ends were trimmed by 2 bases and 5 bases, with 12 bases remaining between them. The CDR3 DNA reads as TGTGCCAGCAGCCAATGGGGCACAGGGAATGAAAAACTGTTTTTT. This codes for CASSQWGTGNEKLFF.

This chain links TRBV19 with TRBJ1-5; D call uncertain. The ends were cut back, 9 bases at V and 7 bases at J, with 22 bases in the middle. Germline assignment: CDR1 LNHDA and CDR2 SQIVND (reference sequence). The CDR3 loop spans 15 amino acids. The CDR3 sequence: CASIKMADGRQPQHF. DNA of the CDR3: TGTGCCAGCATCAAGATGGCGGACGGGAGACAGCCCCAGCATTTT.

This clone was seen more than once but under ten times. The V gene is TRBV2, the J gene TRBJ1-6; TRBD1 might be the D (6 bases). The germline V and J ends were trimmed by 2 bases and 7 bases, with 12 bases remaining between them. The CDR3 totals 15 residues. The germline gives CDR1 SNHLY, CDR2 FYNNEI. The CDR3 DNA reads TGTGCCAGCAGTGAAAAATGGGGGCAAAATTCACCCCTCCACTTT. It yields the protein CASSEKWGQNSPLHF.

This clone was picked up a small number of times. V gene TRBV5-8 combines with J gene TRBJ1-2, with 12 bases fitting TRBD1. The CDR3 covers 15 residues. The trim removed 4 bases at V and 7 bases at J, leaving 8 bases unmatched. Germline lookup yields CDR1 SGHTS and CDR2 YDEGEE. The CDR3 sequence: CASSQNWDRGPGYTF. Written as DNA, the CDR3 is TGTGCCAGCAGCCAGAACTGGGACAGGGGGCCTGGCTACACCTTC.

J is TRBJ1-2 and V is TRBV24-1; D is undetermined. CDR1 KGHDR and CDR2 SFDVKD come from the germline V gene. The CDR3 covers 14 residues. Trimming removed 3 bases at V and 4 bases at J, with 11 bases between. The CDR3 DNA is TGTGCCACCAGTGATAATTTTCATTCCTATGGCTACACCTTC. The encoded protein is CATSDNFHSYGYTF.

The chain carries TRBV5-1 and TRBJ1-2, with 7 bases identical to TRBD1. The J segment lost 4 bases and the V segment lost 0 bases, leaving 9 bases of the junction unmatched. CDR3 length equals 16 residues. The germline V gene has CDR1 SGHRS and CDR2 YFSETQ. In DNA form, the CDR3 reads TGCGCCAGCAGCTTGGGCCCCACAGGGGAAAGCTATGGCTACACCTTC. This translates into CASSLGPTGESYGYTF. The variable domain in full, completed from reference TRBV5-1 and TRBJ1-2, reads KAGVTQTPRYLIKTRGQQVTLSCSPISGHRSVSWYQQTPGQGLQFLFEYFSETQRNKGNFPGRFSGRQFSNSRSEMNVSTLELGDSALYLCASSLGPTGESYGYTFGSGTRLTVV.

CDR3 in DNA: TGTGCCAGCAGTTGGTCGGGATCCTCTGGAAACACCATATATTTT. Translated, it gives CASSWSGSSGNTIYF. The V call is TRBV27, the J call TRBJ1-3; unclear D gene. Germline CDR1 reads MNHEY; CDR2 reads SMNVEV (reference sequence). Trimming took 4 bases from V and 0 from J, leaving 10 bases between them. The CDR3 runs to 15 residues.

This chain links TRBV3-1 (or the pseudogene TRBV3-2) with TRBJ2-1; the D gene is possibly TRBD2 (6 bases). The germline V gene encodes CDR1 LGHDT and CDR2 YNNKEL (reference sequence). The CDR3 is 17 amino acids. Trimming removed 2 bases from V and 9 bases from J, with 23 bases in between. In nucleotides, the CDR3 is TGTGCCAGCAGCCAATATTTACTAGCATCAACACCGGGTGAGCAGTTCTTC. It translates to CASSQYLLASTPGEQFF.

The V and J genes are TRBV6-5 and TRBJ1-2; possibly TRBD1 for D (6 bases). The V end was cut by 0 bases, the J end by 8 bases, with 10 bases between. CDR3 size: 13 residues. In germline, CDR1 is MNHEY, CDR2 SVGAGI. The CDR3 DNA follows: TGTGCCAGCAGTTACTCCAGGGGTCAGGGCTACACCTTC. Its protein product is CASSYSRGQGYTF.

This clone was seen only a few times. This chain joins TRBV3-1 (or the pseudogene TRBV3-2) and TRBJ2-1, with 10 bases identical to TRBD2. V trimming: 5 bases; J trimming: 0 bases; junction bases outside the gene matches: 7. Germline assignment: CDR1 LGHDT and CDR2 YNNKEL (reference sequence). The CDR3 is 17 residues long. The DNA of the CDR3 is TGTGCCAGCAGCATACTAGCGGGGACGAGCTCCTACAATGAGCAGTTCTTC. Protein sequence: CASSILAGTSSYNEQFF.

CDR3 protein: CASSFLGSSGNTIYF. DNA for the CDR3: TGTGCCAGCAGCTTCCTCGGGAGCTCTGGAAACACCATATATTTT. The chain uses TRBV11-2 and TRBJ1-3; D unclear. Looked up from germline, CDR1 is SGHAT and CDR2 is FQNNGV. With 3 bases removed from V and 0 bases from J, the gap between germline ends came to 9 bases. This CDR3 is built from 15 residues.